This is a list of T cell receptor beta chains from one sample in a study of human T cells and chemical hapten exposure. TCRdb passed the RACE reads through MiXCR, listing each CDR3 protein once. The profile shows around 380,000 distinct CDR3 sequences, 4% to 5.5% of them singletons. The specimen was whole blood, collected in connection with sensitization to the hapten diphenylcyclopropenone (DPC). All receptors derive from a woman in her 50s with alopecia areata. Some clones in this sample may be carry-over from other donors' samples. The CDR3 runs from the conserved cysteine through the conserved F or W. A D gene is named only where the DNA matches it firmly. Clone size is stated in some rows and not others, as once, few, many or a class when expanded.

v_gene: TRBV4-1; d_gene: .; abundance: many; j_gene: TRBJ2-1; CDR3aa: CASSQTGTPEQFF; CDR3nt: TGCGCCAGCAGCCAGACCGGGACCCCTGAGCAGTTCTTC
v_gene: TRBV3-1; d_gene: .; abundance: many; j_gene: TRBJ2-7; CDR3aa: CASSRDERNEQYF; CDR3nt: TGTGCCAGCAGCCGGGACGAGAGGAACGAGCAGTACTTC
v_gene: TRBV13; d_gene: .; abundance: many; j_gene: TRBJ1-6; CDR3aa: CASSLGAGLAASPLHF; CDR3nt: TGTGCCAGCAGCTTGGGGGCCGGACTAGCGGCTTCACCCCTCCACTTT
v_gene: TRBV12-3/TRBV12-4; d_gene: TRBD1; abundance: few; j_gene: TRBJ1-1; CDR3aa: CASSPTGESTEAFF; CDR3nt: TGTGCCAGCAGTCCTACAGGGGAGTCTACTGAAGCTTTCTTT
v_gene: TRBV6-2/TRBV6-3; d_gene: TRBD1; abundance: few; j_gene: TRBJ2-2; CDR3aa: CASSGVQGYTGELFF; CDR3nt: TGTGCCAGCAGTGGGGTACAGGGGTACACCGGGGAGCTGTTTTTT
v_gene: TRBV6-1; d_gene: .; abundance: many; j_gene: TRBJ1-2; CDR3aa: CASSDRAFYYGYTF; CDR3nt: TGTGCCAGCAGTGACCGGGCATTTTACTATGGCTACACCTTC
v_gene: TRBV7-2; d_gene: TRBD2; abundance: many; j_gene: TRBJ2-7; CDR3aa: CASSLASGSPHEQYF; CDR3nt: TGTGCCAGCAGCTTAGCTAGCGGGAGTCCCCACGAGCAGTACTTC
v_gene: TRBV29-1; d_gene: .; abundance: many; j_gene: TRBJ1-1; CDR3aa: CSVLTMNTEAFF; CDR3nt: TGCAGCGTTTTGACAATGAACACTGAAGCTTTCTTT
v_gene: TRBV11-2; d_gene: .; abundance: many; j_gene: TRBJ2-7; CDR3aa: CASSLGPNYEQYF; CDR3nt: TGTGCCAGCAGCTTAGGGCCCAACTACGAGCAGTACTTC
v_gene: TRBV27; d_gene: .; abundance: .; j_gene: TRBJ2-7; CDR3aa: CASSYRVLHEQYF; CDR3nt: TGTGCCAGCAGCTACAGGGTCCTGCACGAGCAGTACTTC
v_gene: TRBV11-2; d_gene: .; abundance: few; j_gene: TRBJ1-2; CDR3aa: CASSLSSGGYTF; CDR3nt: TGTGCCAGCAGCTTAAGTTCTGGCGGCTACACCTTC
v_gene: TRBV28; d_gene: .; abundance: many; j_gene: TRBJ2-7; CDR3aa: CASSLGGTEQYF; CDR3nt: TGTGCCAGCAGTTTGGGGGGAACCGAGCAGTACTTC
v_gene: TRBV5-8; d_gene: .; abundance: few; j_gene: TRBJ2-6; CDR3aa: CASSLVRGTFSGANVLTF; CDR3nt: TGTGCCAGCAGCTTGGTGCGCGGCACTTTCTCTGGGGCCAACGTCCTGACTTTC
v_gene: TRBV24-1; d_gene: .; abundance: .; j_gene: TRBJ2-3; CDR3aa: CATSDRTQYF; CDR3nt: TGTGCCACCAGTGACCGTACGCAGTATTTT
v_gene: TRBV14; d_gene: TRBD1; abundance: many; j_gene: TRBJ2-7; CDR3aa: CASSQGTGLYEQYF; CDR3nt: TGTGCCAGCAGCCAGGGGACAGGGTTGTACGAGCAGTACTTC
v_gene: TRBV7-8; d_gene: TRBD1; abundance: few; j_gene: TRBJ2-7; CDR3aa: CATGPGQAYEQYF; CDR3nt: TGTGCCACCGGGCCGGGACAGGCCTACGAGCAGTACTTC
v_gene: TRBV20-1; d_gene: TRBD1; abundance: .; j_gene: TRBJ1-3; CDR3aa: CSASIDRGPSGNTIYF; CDR3nt: TGCAGTGCTAGTATAGACAGGGGGCCTTCTGGAAACACCATATATTTT
v_gene: TRBV3-1; d_gene: .; abundance: few; j_gene: TRBJ2-5; CDR3aa: CASSLPSGSQETQYF; CDR3nt: TGTGCCAGCAGCCTCCCCTCAGGGAGCCAAGAGACCCAGTACTTC
v_gene: TRBV13; d_gene: .; abundance: few; j_gene: TRBJ2-7; CDR3aa: CASSLAGTDYEQYF; CDR3nt: TGTGCCAGCAGCTTAGCGGGCACGGACTACGAGCAGTACTTC
v_gene: TRBV6-5; d_gene: .; abundance: few; j_gene: TRBJ2-7; CDR3aa: CASSYLRGEQYF; CDR3nt: TGTGCCAGCAGTTACCTTCGGGGGGAGCAGTACTTC
v_gene: TRBV6-1; d_gene: .; abundance: few; j_gene: TRBJ2-7; CDR3aa: CASSPAENEQYF; CDR3nt: TGTGCCAGCAGTCCCGCGGAAAACGAGCAGTACTTC
v_gene: TRBV6-2/TRBV6-3; d_gene: .; abundance: many; j_gene: TRBJ2-7; CDR3aa: CASSYFHEQYF; CDR3nt: TGTGCCAGCAGTTACTTCCACGAGCAGTACTTC
v_gene: TRBV6-5; d_gene: TRBD1; abundance: .; j_gene: TRBJ2-7; CDR3aa: CASSYSSGQPHYEQYF; CDR3nt: TGTGCCAGCAGTTACTCGTCGGGACAGCCTCACTACGAGCAGTACTTC
v_gene: TRBV6-6; d_gene: .; abundance: many; j_gene: TRBJ2-5; CDR3aa: CASSSQNSQETQYF; CDR3nt: TGTGCCAGCAGTTCCCAGAATTCACAAGAGACCCAGTACTTC
v_gene: TRBV24-1; d_gene: .; abundance: many; j_gene: TRBJ1-1; CDR3aa: CATSDDGNTEAFF; CDR3nt: TGTGCCACCAGTGACGACGGGAACACTGAAGCTTTCTTT
v_gene: TRBV21-1; d_gene: .; abundance: few; j_gene: TRBJ2-5; CDR3aa: CAISTEETQYF; CDR3nt: TGTGCCATTTCAACCGAAGAGACCCAGTACTTC
v_gene: TRBV9; d_gene: TRBD2; abundance: many; j_gene: TRBJ2-3; CDR3aa: CASSPRGTSGTYTQYF; CDR3nt: TGTGCCAGCAGCCCAAGGGGTACTAGCGGGACCTATACGCAGTATTTT
v_gene: TRBV20-1; d_gene: TRBD1; abundance: few; j_gene: TRBJ2-3; CDR3aa: CSATQVVGTGLADTQYF; CDR3nt: TGCAGTGCCACCCAGGTCGTCGGGACAGGGCTCGCAGATACGCAGTATTTT
v_gene: TRBV2; d_gene: .; abundance: many; j_gene: TRBJ1-6; CDR3aa: CASKESSYNSPLHF; CDR3nt: TGTGCCAGCAAGGAGAGCTCCTATAATTCACCCCTCCACTTT
v_gene: TRBV24-1; d_gene: TRBD1; abundance: many; j_gene: TRBJ2-2; CDR3aa: CATSDLGQGYTGELFF; CDR3nt: TGTGCCACCAGTGATCTGGGACAGGGGTATACCGGGGAGCTGTTTTTT
v_gene: TRBV27; d_gene: TRBD1; abundance: few; j_gene: TRBJ1-6; CDR3aa: CASSLTGSSPLHF; CDR3nt: TGTGCCAGCAGTCTGACAGGGTCCTCACCCCTCCACTTT
v_gene: TRBV6-5; d_gene: .; abundance: .; j_gene: TRBJ1-1; CDR3aa: CASRSVTEAFF; CDR3nt: TGTGCCAGCAGATCGGTCACTGAAGCTTTCTTT
v_gene: TRBV28; d_gene: TRBD2; abundance: many; j_gene: TRBJ2-7; CDR3aa: CASSSGLAGVYEQYF; CDR3nt: TGTGCCAGCAGTTCCGGACTAGCGGGAGTGTACGAGCAGTACTTC
v_gene: TRBV4-2; d_gene: TRBD1; abundance: few; j_gene: TRBJ1-1; CDR3aa: CASSQGTGGKRNTEAFF; CDR3nt: TGTGCCAGCAGCCAAGGAACAGGGGGCAAAAGAAACACTGAAGCTTTCTTT
v_gene: TRBV7-9; d_gene: .; abundance: .; j_gene: TRBJ2-5; CDR3aa: CASSRDRYQETQYF; CDR3nt: TGTGCCAGCAGCCGAGACAGGTACCAAGAGACCCAGTACTTC
v_gene: TRBV6-5; d_gene: .; abundance: many; j_gene: TRBJ1-1; CDR3aa: CASSHGRVNTEAFF; CDR3nt: TGTGCCAGCAGTCATGGGAGGGTGAACACTGAAGCTTTCTTT
v_gene: TRBV7-9; d_gene: .; abundance: many; j_gene: TRBJ2-7; CDR3aa: CASSLDIHEQYF; CDR3nt: TGTGCCAGCAGCTTAGATATCCACGAGCAGTACTTC
v_gene: TRBV7-8; d_gene: TRBD2; abundance: few; j_gene: TRBJ2-1; CDR3aa: CASRPLAASYNEQFF; CDR3nt: TGTGCCAGCAGACCACTAGCGGCAAGTTACAATGAGCAGTTCTTC
v_gene: TRBV2; d_gene: .; abundance: .; j_gene: TRBJ2-7; CDR3aa: CASSAGHSSEQYF; CDR3nt: TGTGCCAGCAGTGCCGGTCACAGTAGCGAGCAGTACTTC
v_gene: TRBV7-8; d_gene: TRBD2; abundance: .; j_gene: TRBJ2-1; CDR3aa: CASSSSGLAGGGQFF; CDR3nt: TGTGCCAGCAGCTCTTCTGGGCTAGCGGGGGGCGGGCAGTTCTTC
v_gene: TRBV4-2; d_gene: .; abundance: .; j_gene: TRBJ1-6; CDR3aa: CASSHDHGVANSPLHF; CDR3nt: TGTGCCAGCAGCCATGACCACGGGGTAGCCAATTCACCCCTCCACTTT
v_gene: TRBV27; d_gene: .; abundance: many; j_gene: TRBJ2-3; CDR3aa: CASSLVGGDTQYF; CDR3nt: TGTGCCAGCAGTTTAGTTGGGGGAGATACGCAGTATTTT
v_gene: TRBV7-2; d_gene: .; abundance: many; j_gene: TRBJ2-3; CDR3aa: CASSLGVQRGFRTQYF; CDR3nt: TGTGCCAGCAGCTTAGGAGTCCAGAGAGGTTTCCGTACGCAGTATTTT
v_gene: TRBV3-1; d_gene: TRBD1; abundance: .; j_gene: TRBJ1-2; CDR3aa: CASSQDGTGTLSGYTF; CDR3nt: TGTGCCAGCAGCCAAGATGGGACAGGGACTCTGTCTGGCTACACCTTC
v_gene: TRBV7-9; d_gene: TRBD2; abundance: many; j_gene: TRBJ2-7; CDR3aa: CASSSRGGNRAEQYF; CDR3nt: TGTGCCAGCAGCTCCCGGGGAGGGAATCGAGCCGAGCAGTACTTC
v_gene: TRBV24-1; d_gene: .; abundance: many; j_gene: TRBJ1-5; CDR3aa: CATSRAGDGQPQHF; CDR3nt: TGTGCCACCAGCCGAGCAGGGGATGGGCAGCCCCAGCATTTT
v_gene: TRBV28; d_gene: .; abundance: few; j_gene: TRBJ2-7; CDR3aa: CASSWAGDEQYF; CDR3nt: TGTGCCAGCAGTTGGGCAGGGGACGAGCAGTACTTC
v_gene: TRBV28; d_gene: .; abundance: many; j_gene: TRBJ1-2; CDR3aa: CASSLEGYYGYTF; CDR3nt: TGTGCCAGCAGTTTGGAGGGGTACTATGGCTACACCTTC
v_gene: TRBV2; d_gene: .; abundance: .; j_gene: TRBJ1-2; CDR3aa: CASSARRAPGFYGYTF; CDR3nt: TGTGCCAGCAGTGCCAGAAGAGCTCCGGGATTCTATGGCTACACCTTC
v_gene: TRBV9; d_gene: TRBD1; abundance: many; j_gene: TRBJ2-7; CDR3aa: CASSVGQAAYEQYF; CDR3nt: TGTGCCAGCAGCGTGGGACAGGCGGCCTACGAGCAGTACTTC
v_gene: TRBV6-2/TRBV6-3; d_gene: TRBD1; abundance: many; j_gene: TRBJ1-2; CDR3aa: CASSPGGTGKGYTF; CDR3nt: TGTGCCAGCAGTCCCGGCGGGACAGGGAAAGGCTACACCTTC
v_gene: TRBV28; d_gene: TRBD1; abundance: many; j_gene: TRBJ1-3; CDR3aa: CASSRGTAGNTIYF; CDR3nt: TGTGCCAGCAGTAGGGGGACAGCTGGAAACACCATATATTTT